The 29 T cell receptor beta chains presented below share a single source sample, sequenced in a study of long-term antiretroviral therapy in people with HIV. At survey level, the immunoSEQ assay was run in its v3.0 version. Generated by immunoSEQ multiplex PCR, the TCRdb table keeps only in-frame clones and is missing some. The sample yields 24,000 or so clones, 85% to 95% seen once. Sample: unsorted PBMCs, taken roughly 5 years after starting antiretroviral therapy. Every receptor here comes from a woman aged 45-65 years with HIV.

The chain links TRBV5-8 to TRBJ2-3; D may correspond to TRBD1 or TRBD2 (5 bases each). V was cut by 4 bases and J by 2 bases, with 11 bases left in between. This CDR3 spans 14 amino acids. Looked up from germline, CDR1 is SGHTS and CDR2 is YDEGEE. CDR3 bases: TGTGCCAGCAGCCCGGGGCTGTACACAGATACGCAGTATTTT. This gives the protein CASSPGLYTDTQYF.

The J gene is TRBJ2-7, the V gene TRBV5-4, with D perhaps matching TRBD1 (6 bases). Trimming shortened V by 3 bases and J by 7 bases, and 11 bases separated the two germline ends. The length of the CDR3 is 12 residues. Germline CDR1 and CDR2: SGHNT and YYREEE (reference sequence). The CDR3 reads CASSSRDTEQYF. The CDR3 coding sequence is TGTGCCAGCAGCTCTCGGGACACGGAGCAGTACTTC. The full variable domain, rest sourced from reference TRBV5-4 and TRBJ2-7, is ETGVTQSPTHLIKTRGQQVTLRCSSQSGHNTVSWYQQALGQGPQFIFQYYREEENGRGNFPPRFSGLQFPNYSSELNVNALELDDSALYLCASSSRDTEQYFGPGTRLTVT.

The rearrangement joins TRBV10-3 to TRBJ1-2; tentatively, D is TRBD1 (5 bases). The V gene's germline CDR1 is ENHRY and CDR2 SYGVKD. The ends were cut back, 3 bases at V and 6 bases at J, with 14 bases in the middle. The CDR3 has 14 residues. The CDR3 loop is CAISEDSRVNGYTF. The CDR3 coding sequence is TGTGCCATCAGTGAAGACAGCAGGGTGAATGGCTACACCTTC.

CDR3 sequence: CSVDRGDNYGYTF. DNA for the CDR3: TGCAGCGTTGACAGGGGTGATAACTATGGCTACACCTTC. The rearrangement links TRBV29-1 to TRBJ1-2; D may be TRBD1 (6 bases). V gave up 3 bases and J gave up 1 base, with 9 bases separating them. Germline CDR1 reads SQVTM; CDR2 reads ANQGSEA. The CDR3 has 13 amino acids.

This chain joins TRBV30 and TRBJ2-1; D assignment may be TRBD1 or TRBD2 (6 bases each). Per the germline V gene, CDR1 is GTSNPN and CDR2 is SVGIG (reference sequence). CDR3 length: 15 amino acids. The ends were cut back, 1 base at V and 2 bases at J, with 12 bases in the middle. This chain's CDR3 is CAWSARGTTYNEQFF. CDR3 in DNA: TGTGCCTGGAGTGCCCGCGGGACAACCTACAATGAGCAGTTCTTC.

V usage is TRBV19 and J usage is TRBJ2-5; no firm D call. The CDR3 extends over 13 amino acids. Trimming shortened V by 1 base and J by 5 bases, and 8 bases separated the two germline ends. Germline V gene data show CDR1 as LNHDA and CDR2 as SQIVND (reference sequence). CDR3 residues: CASSIGHGETQYF. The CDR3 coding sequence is TGTGCCAGTAGTATAGGCCATGGGGAGACCCAGTACTTC.

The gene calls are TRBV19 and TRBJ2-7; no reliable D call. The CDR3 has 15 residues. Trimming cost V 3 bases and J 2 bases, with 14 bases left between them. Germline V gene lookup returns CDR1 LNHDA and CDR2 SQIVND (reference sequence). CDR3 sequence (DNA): TGTGCCAGTAGTATCGGGCTACAGAGCACCTACGAGCAGTACTTC. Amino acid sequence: CASSIGLQSTYEQYF.

CDR3 coding DNA: TGTGCCAGCAGCTCCCCGGGACTAGGGATTCCAGATACGCAGTATTTT. It is translated as CASSSPGLGIPDTQYF. The genes are TRBV11-2 and TRBJ2-3, with 8 bases identical to TRBD2. CDR3 length: 16 amino acids. The V and J ends lost 4 bases and 4 bases, in that order; junction bases with no gene match: 10. Germline lookup yields CDR1 SGHAT and CDR2 FQNNGV.

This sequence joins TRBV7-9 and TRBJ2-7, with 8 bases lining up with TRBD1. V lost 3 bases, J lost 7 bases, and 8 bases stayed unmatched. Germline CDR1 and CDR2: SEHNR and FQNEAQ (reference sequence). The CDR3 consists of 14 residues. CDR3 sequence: CASSFTAGGSEQYF. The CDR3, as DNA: TGTGCCAGCAGCTTTACGGCAGGGGGCAGTGAGCAGTACTTC.

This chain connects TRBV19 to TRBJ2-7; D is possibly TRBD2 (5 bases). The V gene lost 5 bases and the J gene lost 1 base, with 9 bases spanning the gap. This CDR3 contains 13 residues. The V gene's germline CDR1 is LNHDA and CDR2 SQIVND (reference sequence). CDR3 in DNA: TGTGCCAGTAGTGGGAGAGGATCCTACGAGCAGTACTTC. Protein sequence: CASSGRGSYEQYF. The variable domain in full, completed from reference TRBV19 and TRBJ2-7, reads DGGITQSPKYLFRKEGQNVTLSCEQNLNHDAMYWYRQDPGQGLRLIYYSQIVNDFQKGDIAEGYSVSREKKESFPLTVTSAQKNPTAFYLCASSGRGSYEQYFGPGTRLTVT.

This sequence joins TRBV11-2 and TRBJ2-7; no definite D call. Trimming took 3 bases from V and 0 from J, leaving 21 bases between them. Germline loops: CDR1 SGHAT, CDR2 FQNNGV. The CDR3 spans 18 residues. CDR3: CASSLIGRFVSGSYEQYF. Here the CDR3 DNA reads TGTGCCAGCAGCTTGATTGGTAGGTTTGTGTCGGGCTCCTACGAGCAGTACTTC.

CDR3 loop: CSVGRGLAVQETQYF. CDR3 coding DNA: TGCAGCGTCGGGAGGGGACTAGCGGTCCAAGAGACCCAGTACTTC. This chain connects TRBV29-1 to TRBJ2-5, with 11 positions matching TRBD2. V was pared by 6 bases and J by 1 base, with 7 bases of the junction left unmatched. This CDR3 has 15 amino acids. Germline V gene data show CDR1 as SQVTM and CDR2 as ANQGSEA.

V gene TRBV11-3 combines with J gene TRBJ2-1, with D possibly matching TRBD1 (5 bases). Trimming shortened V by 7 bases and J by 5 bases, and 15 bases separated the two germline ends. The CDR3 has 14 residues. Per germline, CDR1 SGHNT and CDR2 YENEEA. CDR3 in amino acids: CASKGQPDNNEQFF. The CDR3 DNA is TGTGCCAGCAAGGGGCAACCCGATAACAATGAGCAGTTCTTC.

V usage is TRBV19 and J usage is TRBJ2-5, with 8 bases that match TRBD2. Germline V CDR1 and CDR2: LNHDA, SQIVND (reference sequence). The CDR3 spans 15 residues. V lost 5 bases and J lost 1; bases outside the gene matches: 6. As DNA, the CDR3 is TGTGCCAGTAGTCGTCCCGGGACTAGCCAAGAGACCCAGTACTTC. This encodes CASSRPGTSQETQYF.

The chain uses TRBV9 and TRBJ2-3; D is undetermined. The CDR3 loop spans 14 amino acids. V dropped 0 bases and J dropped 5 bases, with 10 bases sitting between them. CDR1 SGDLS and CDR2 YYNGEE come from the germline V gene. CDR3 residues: CASSVDLRGDTQYF. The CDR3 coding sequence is TGTGCCAGCAGCGTAGATTTAAGAGGAGATACGCAGTATTTT.

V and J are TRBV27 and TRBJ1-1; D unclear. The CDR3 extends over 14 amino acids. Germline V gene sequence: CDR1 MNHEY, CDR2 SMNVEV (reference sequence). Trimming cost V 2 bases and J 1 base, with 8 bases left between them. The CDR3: CASSLALQNTEAFF. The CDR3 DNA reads TGTGCCAGCAGTTTAGCCTTGCAGAACACTGAAGCTTTCTTT.

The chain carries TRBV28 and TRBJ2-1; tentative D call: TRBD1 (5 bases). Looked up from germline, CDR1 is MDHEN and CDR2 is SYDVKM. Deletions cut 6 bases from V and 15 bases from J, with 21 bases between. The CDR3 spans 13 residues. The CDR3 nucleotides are TGTGCCAGCAGCCCCCGCCAGGGTGAGAAGGGGTTCTTC. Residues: CASSPRQGEKGFF.

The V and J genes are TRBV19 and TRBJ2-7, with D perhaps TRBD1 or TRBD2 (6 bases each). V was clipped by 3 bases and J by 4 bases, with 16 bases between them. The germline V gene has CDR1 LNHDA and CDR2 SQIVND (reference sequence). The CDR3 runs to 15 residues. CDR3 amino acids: CASSIIDGGRYEQYF. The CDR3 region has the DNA TGTGCCAGTAGTATCATTGACGGGGGCCGGTACGAGCAGTACTTC.

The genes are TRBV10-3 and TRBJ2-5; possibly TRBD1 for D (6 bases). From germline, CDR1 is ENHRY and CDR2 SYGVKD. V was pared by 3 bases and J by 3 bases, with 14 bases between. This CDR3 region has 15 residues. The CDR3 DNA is TGTGCCATCAGTGAAAGGGTAGGGGGTGAAGAGACCCAGTACTTC. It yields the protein CAISERVGGEETQYF.

The CDR3 DNA follows: TGCGCCAGCAGCCAAGACCCGAGCTCCTACAATGAGCAGTTCTTC. Translation: CASSQDPSSYNEQFF. The chain combines TRBV4-3 with TRBJ2-1; D remains unclear. Germline V gene data show CDR1 as LGHNA and CDR2 as YSLEER. This CDR3 comprises 15 residues. The V and J ends lost 0 bases and 0 bases respectively, with 6 bases between them.

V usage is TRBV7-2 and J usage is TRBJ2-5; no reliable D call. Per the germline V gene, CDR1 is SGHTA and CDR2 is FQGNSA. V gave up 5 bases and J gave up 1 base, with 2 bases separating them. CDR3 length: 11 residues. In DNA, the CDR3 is TGTGCCAGCAGCCTCCAAGAGACCCAGTACTTC. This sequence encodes CASSLQETQYF.

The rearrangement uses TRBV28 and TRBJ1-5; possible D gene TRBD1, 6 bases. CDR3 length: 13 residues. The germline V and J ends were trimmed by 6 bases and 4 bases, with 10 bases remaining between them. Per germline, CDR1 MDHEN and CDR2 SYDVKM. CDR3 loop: CASSRTGNQPQHF. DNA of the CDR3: TGTGCCAGCAGCCGAACAGGGAATCAGCCCCAGCATTTT.

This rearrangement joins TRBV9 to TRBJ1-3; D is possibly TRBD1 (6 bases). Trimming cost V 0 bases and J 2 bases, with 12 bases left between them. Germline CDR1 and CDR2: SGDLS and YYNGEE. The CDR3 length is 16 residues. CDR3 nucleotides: TGTGCCAGCAGCGTAGCTGCAGGGGAGGCTGGAAACACCATATATTTT. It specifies CASSVAAGEAGNTIYF.

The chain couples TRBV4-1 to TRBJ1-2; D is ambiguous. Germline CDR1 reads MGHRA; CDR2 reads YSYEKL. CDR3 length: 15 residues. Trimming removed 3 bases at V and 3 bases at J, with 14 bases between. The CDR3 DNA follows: TGCGCCAGCAGCCAGAAGGAGGGAATACACTATGGCTACACCTTC. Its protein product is CASSQKEGIHYGYTF.

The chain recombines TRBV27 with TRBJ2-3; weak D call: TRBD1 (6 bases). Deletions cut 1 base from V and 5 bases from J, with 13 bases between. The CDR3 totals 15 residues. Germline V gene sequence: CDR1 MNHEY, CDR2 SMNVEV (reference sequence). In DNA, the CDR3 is TGTGCCAGCAGTTTATTACAGGGTTGGGGAGATACGCAGTATTTT. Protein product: CASSLLQGWGDTQYF.

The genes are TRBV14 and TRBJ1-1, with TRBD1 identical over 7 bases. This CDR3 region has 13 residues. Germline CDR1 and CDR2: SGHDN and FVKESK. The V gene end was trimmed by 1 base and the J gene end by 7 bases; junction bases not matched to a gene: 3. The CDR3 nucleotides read TGTGCCAGCAGCCAAGGGGGACAGAATGAAGCTTTCTTT. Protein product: CASSQGGQNEAFF.

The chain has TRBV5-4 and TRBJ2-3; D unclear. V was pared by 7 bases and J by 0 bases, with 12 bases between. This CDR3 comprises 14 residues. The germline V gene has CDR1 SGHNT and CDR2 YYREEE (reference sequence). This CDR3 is CASEKALSTDTQYF. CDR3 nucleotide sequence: TGTGCCAGCGAGAAGGCCCTAAGCACAGATACGCAGTATTTT.

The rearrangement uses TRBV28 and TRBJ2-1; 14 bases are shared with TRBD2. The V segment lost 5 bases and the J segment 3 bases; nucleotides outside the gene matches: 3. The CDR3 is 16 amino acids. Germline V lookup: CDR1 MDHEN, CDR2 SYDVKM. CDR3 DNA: TGTGCCAGCAGTCCCGGGACTAGCGGGAGCTACAATGAGCAGTTCTTC. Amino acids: CASSPGTSGSYNEQFF.

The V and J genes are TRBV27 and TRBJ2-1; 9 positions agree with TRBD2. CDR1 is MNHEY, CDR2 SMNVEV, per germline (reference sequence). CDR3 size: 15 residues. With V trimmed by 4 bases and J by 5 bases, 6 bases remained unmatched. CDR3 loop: CASSSSQREDNEQFF. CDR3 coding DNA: TGTGCCAGCAGTTCTAGCCAGCGGGAGGACAATGAGCAGTTCTTC.